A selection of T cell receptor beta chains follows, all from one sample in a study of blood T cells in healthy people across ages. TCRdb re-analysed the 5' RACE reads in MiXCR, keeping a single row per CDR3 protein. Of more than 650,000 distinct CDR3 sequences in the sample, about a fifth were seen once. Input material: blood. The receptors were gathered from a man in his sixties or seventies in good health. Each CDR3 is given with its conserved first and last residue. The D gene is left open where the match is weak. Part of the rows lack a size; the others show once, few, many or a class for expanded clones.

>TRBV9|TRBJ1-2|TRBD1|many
CASSPRTGGDYGYTF
TGTGCCAGCAGCCCGCGGACAGGGGGTGACTATGGCTACACCTTC
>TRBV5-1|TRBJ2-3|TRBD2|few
CASSPPALAGGITDTQYF
TGCGCCAGCAGCCCCCCGGCACTAGCGGGGGGGATCACAGATACGCAGTATTTT
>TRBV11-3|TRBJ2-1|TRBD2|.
CASSRDVSGLEERFF
TGTGCCAGCAGCCGGGACGTCTCGGGACTAGAGGAGCGGTTCTTC
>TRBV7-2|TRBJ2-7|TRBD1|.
CASSKTGFSYEQYF
TGTGCCAGCAGCAAGACAGGGTTCAGCTACGAGCAGTACTTC
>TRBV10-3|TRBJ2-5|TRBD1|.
CAISEGGTGRETQYF
TGTGCCATCAGTGAGGGAGGGACAGGGAGGGAGACCCAGTACTTC
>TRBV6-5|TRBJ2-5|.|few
CASTKGRSRVETQYF
TGTGCCAGCACCAAGGGACGGTCTCGGGTAGAGACCCAGTACTTC
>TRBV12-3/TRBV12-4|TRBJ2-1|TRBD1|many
CASSFGDRGANEQFF
TGTGCCAGCAGTTTTGGGGACAGGGGTGCGAATGAGCAGTTCTTC
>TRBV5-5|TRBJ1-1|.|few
CASRAVRARDTEAFF
TGTGCCAGCAGGGCCGTGAGGGCTAGGGACACTGAAGCTTTCTTT
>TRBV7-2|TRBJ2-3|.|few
CASSSDYSYTQYF
TGTGCCAGCAGCTCTGACTACTCCTATACGCAGTATTTT
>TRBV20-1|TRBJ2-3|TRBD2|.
CSARDVWEGQYEQYF
TGCAGTGCTAGAGATGTGTGGGAGGGCCAGTACGAGCAGTATTTT
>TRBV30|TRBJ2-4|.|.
CGWSHLAKNIQYF
TGTGGTTGGTCGCATCTAGCCAAAAACATTCAGTACTTC
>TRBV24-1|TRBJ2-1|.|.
CATSDLHYNEQFF
TGTGCCACCAGTGATCTCCACTACAATGAGCAGTTCTTC
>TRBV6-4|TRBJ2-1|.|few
CASSDSISSSDEQFF
TGTGCCAGCAGTGACTCGATTAGCAGCTCTGATGAGCAGTTCTTC
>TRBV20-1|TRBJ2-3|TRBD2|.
CSAALAGGPASTDTQYF
TGCAGTGCTGCACTAGCGGGGGGGCCAGCTAGCACAGATACGCAGTATTTT
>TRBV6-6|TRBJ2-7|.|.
CASWQGSYEQYF
TGTGCCAGCTGGCAAGGATCCTACGAGCAGTACTTC
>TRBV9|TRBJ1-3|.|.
CASSGATGPNTIYF
TGTGCCAGCAGCGGAGCCACAGGGCCAAACACCATATATTTT
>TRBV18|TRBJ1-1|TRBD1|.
CASSPKADRDTEAFF
TGTGCCAGCTCACCGAAGGCGGACAGGGACACTGAAGCTTTCTTT
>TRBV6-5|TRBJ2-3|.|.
CASSRRPRTDTQYF
TGTGCCAGCAGTCGCCGCCCCAGAACAGATACGCAGTATTTT
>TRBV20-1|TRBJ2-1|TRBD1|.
CSALDRASSSYNEQFF
TGCAGTGCCCTCGACAGGGCTAGCAGTTCCTACAATGAGCAGTTCTTC
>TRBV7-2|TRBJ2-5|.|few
CASNPILTGGETQYF
TGTGCCAGCAACCCGATTTTGACAGGCGGAGAGACCCAGTACTTC
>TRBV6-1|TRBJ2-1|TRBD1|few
CASRRTRDSSYNEQFF
TGTGCCAGCAGACGCACCCGGGACAGCTCCTACAATGAGCAGTTCTTC
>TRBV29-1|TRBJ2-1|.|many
CSVEVGSRGANEQFF
TGCAGCGTTGAAGTAGGGAGTAGGGGGGCCAATGAGCAGTTCTTC